What follows describes a single T cell receptor (beta chain). Its antigen has not been determined. The input lacks base qualities; no much larger clone sits a single base away. The data derive from a study of blood T cell repertoires in COVID-19 (TCRdb year 2020). About the study as a whole: The collaborator samples originated in the United States, Italy and Spain and spanned the acute and convalescent phases of COVID-19. The prospective study material was composed of cDNA or gDNA derived from T cells, B-cell-depleted T cells, or PBMCs. Subjects who had been exposed to COVID-19, were actively infected with it, or had recovered from it provided the deeply sampled blood TCRbeta repertoires that made up the dataset. A freely available public database, intended as a resource for researchers studying the immune response to SARS-CoV-2, is where the repertoires were released. The samples were drawn from the first 160 participants of the ongoing ImmuneRACE study and from 1,254 subjects provided by 6 global collaborators. Sample metadata almost always included a de-identified subject ID, COVID-19 status, age in years and sex. Where HLA class I and class II types were available, the types were taken from metadata supplied by the sample provider, not from assay-based typing. Overall study outcomes, separate from this receptor: The quantity of clinical and demographic metadata differed by source and by participant and was supplied without curation.

The immunoSEQ Assay, a bias-controlled multiplex PCR, was used to amplify TCRbeta CDR3 regions from genomic DNA. The study's own analysis went as follows. The number of nucleated cells in each sample was estimated from the amplification of reference gene primers within the assay. Sequence reads were collapsed and filtered to measure the absolute abundance of every unique TCRbeta CDR3 rearrangement. For each sample, productive Simpson clonality was calculated by taking the square root of Simpson's diversity index across productive rearrangements. TCRdb obtained this table from immuneACCESS and retained in-frame rearrangements with V and J assigned. These tables miss some clones; where compared with another copy, unresolved V genes account for less than half of the shortfall, and the remainder is unexplained. V and J calls and clone size come straight from that table; D and trimming were deduced from the DNA. Present in this sample are hundreds of thousands of clones, 90% of which were seen just once. The ten largest clones capture approximately 4% of the sample.

Participants in the prospective study were enrolled through a virtual design, were aged about 18 to 100 years, and lived in under 25 United States geographic areas. To assign participants to cohorts, the prospective study relied on clinical history that participants themselves reported in a screening survey and a study questionnaire. Each participant in the prospective study had whole blood, serum and a nasopharyngeal or oropharyngeal swab collected by mobile phlebotomists. Additional blood draws and questionnaires over an approximately two-month period could optionally be provided by prospective study participants. Blood samples from the prospective study were shipped frozen or at room temperature prior to DNA extraction. The CDR3, from cysteine to phenylalanine, totals 17 residues. The kept DNA is CDR3 alone, 51 bases in frame from the first base. CDR1 and CDR2 (LGHDT, YNNKEL) derive from the germline V gene (reference sequence). Ends trimmed: V by 1 base, J by 0 bases; bases unmatched to a gene: 5.

Sequencing input: PBMCs or T cells enriched from blood (not recorded which). The clonotype originates from a woman between 18 and 30 years old with acute COVID-19. This chain is built from TRBV3-1 (or the pseudogene TRBV3-2) and TRBJ2-2; 7 middle bases align to TRBD2. CDR3 protein: CASSQGPSGANTGELFF. Here is the DNA: TGTGCCAGCAGCCAAGGCCCTAGCGGCGCGAACACCGGGGAGCTGTTTTTT.